This passage covers 3 T cell receptor beta chains from one sample sequenced in a study of identical twins. TCRdb re-analysed the 5' RACE reads in MiXCR, keeping a single row per CDR3 protein. This sample yields about 530,000 distinct CDR3 sequences, of which 20% to 25% are seen a single time; approximately 0.49% belongs to the top ten. These data also formed part of another study, on yellow fever vaccine responses in identical twins.

The sequenced material came from CD4+ T cells sorted from blood. All receptors come from a woman aged 18-29 years in good health.

The chain joins TRBV2 to TRBJ2-1, with 12 bases identical to TRBD2. Trimming removed 9 bases from V and 5 bases from J; junction bases left unmatched: 8. The CDR3 sequence is 15 residues long. Looked up from germline, CDR1 is SNHLY and CDR2 is FYNNEI. In DNA, the CDR3 is TGTGCCAGTGATCTGACTAGCGGGAGAAACAATGAGCAGTTCTTC. Translating it yields CASDLTSGRNNEQFF. Based on the CDR3 plus reference TRBV2 and TRBJ2-1, the full variable domain is EPEVTQTPSHQVTQMGQEVILRCVPISNHLYFYWYRQILGQKVEFLVSFYNNEISEKSEIFDDQFSVERPDGSNFTLKIRSTKLEDSAMYFCASDLTSGRNNEQFFGPGTRLTVL.

The chain uses TRBV10-1 and TRBJ1-1; D is unresolved. The V gene's germline CDR1 is WNHNN and CDR2 SYGVQD (reference sequence). The CDR3 is 14 residues long. V was clipped by 3 bases and J by 6 bases, with 14 bases between them. In nucleotides, the CDR3 is TGCGCCAGCAGTGATCACGGCCGAAACTCTGAAGCTTTCTTT. As protein: CASSDHGRNSEAFF.

The J gene is TRBJ2-2, the V gene TRBV9; D is perhaps TRBD2 (5 bases). CDR1 and CDR2 from the germline V gene are SGDLS and YYNGEE. The CDR3 has 15 amino acids. Trimming took 0 bases from V and 1 from J, leaving 7 bases between them. This chain's CDR3 is CASSVDGLNTGELFF. CDR3 DNA sequence: TGTGCCAGCAGCGTAGACGGACTGAACACCGGGGAGCTGTTTTTT.